This is a list of T cell receptor beta chains from one sample in a study of PD-1 blockade in classical Hodgkin lymphoma. Sequenced by immunoSEQ multiplex PCR; TCRdb stores in-frame clones only, minus some. The sample lists about 110,000 clones, roughly 87% seen once, with 15% to 20% in the top ten. Sequencing was performed on peripheral blood mononuclear cells (PBMCs), taken before the second cycle of nivolumab. These receptor sequences come from a human donor with classical Hodgkin lymphoma. The CDR3 runs from the conserved cysteine through the conserved F or W. A D gene is named only where the DNA matches it firmly. Expanded clones are given a class, and other clones once, few, many or no size at all.

TRBV7-6	TRBJ2-7	TRBD2	.	TGTGCCAGCAGCCCCGGACTAGCGGGACCTACCTACGAGCAGTACTTC	CASSPGLAGPTYEQYF
TRBV10-2	TRBJ2-7	TRBD2	.	TGCGCCAGCAGTGAATCCGGGACTAACTACGAGCAGTACTTC	CASSESGTNYEQYF
TRBV27	TRBJ1-1	TRBD1	.	TGTGCCAGCAGCCAAGGGGACAGATACACTGAAGCTTTCTTT	CASSQGDRYTEAFF
TRBV6-1	TRBJ2-2	.	.	TGTGCCAGCACCTCGGAGGTCCCCGGGGAGCTGTTTTTT	CASTSEVPGELFF
TRBV9	TRBJ1-2	.	once	TGTGCCAGCAGCGCCCAAACAGCCTTCCATGGCTACACCTTC	CASSAQTAFHGYTF
TRBV6-5	TRBJ2-1	TRBD2	.	TGTGCCAGCAGTTACTGGGCAGGGACTAAGGATGAGCAGTTCTTC	CASSYWAGTKDEQFF
TRBV11-3	TRBJ2-7	TRBD2	.	TGTGCCAGCAGCCGGGGAGCGGGAGTTGCTTACGAGCAGTACTTC	CASSRGAGVAYEQYF
TRBV6-5	TRBJ2-5	.	once	TGTGCCAGCAGTTATTCCTATGGGTTGGAGACCCAGTACTTC	CASSYSYGLETQYF
TRBV30	TRBJ2-1	.	.	TGTGCCTGGAGTGGTTATTACAATGAGCAGTTCTTC	CAWSGYYNEQFF
TRBV4-1	TRBJ2-5	TRBD1	.	TGCGCCAGCAGTTATTCACAGGGGCGGGAGACCCAGTACTTC	CASSYSQGRETQYF
TRBV18	TRBJ2-5	.	once	TGTGCCACCTCTCCGGGGCTTATAGAGACCCAGTACTTC	CATSPGLIETQYF
TRBV30	TRBJ2-7	.	.	TGTGCCCAGGAGGGCCAGGGTGGCTACGAGCAGTACTTC	CAQEGQGGYEQYF
TRBV13	TRBJ2-7	.	.	TGTGCCAGCAGCCCAGGGAGGGGGCTGGGGGAGCAGTACTTC	CASSPGRGLGEQYF
TRBV7-2	TRBJ2-3	TRBD2	.	TGTGCCAGCAGCTTCACAGCGGGAGTTTCGACAGATACGCAGTATTTT	CASSFTAGVSTDTQYF
TRBV7-9	TRBJ2-7	TRBD1	.	TGTGCCAGCAGCTTAGTGGGACAGGGGACCTACGAGCAGTACTTC	CASSLVGQGTYEQYF
TRBV5-1	TRBJ1-4	TRBD1	.	TGCGCCAGCAGCTTGATGGCCGGAGGGGGCGAAAAACTGTTTTTT	CASSLMAGGGEKLFF
TRBV28	TRBJ2-1	TRBD1	.	TGTGCCAGCAGTCCCCTAGGACAGGGCAACAATGAGCAGTTCTTC	CASSPLGQGNNEQFF
TRBV7-9	TRBJ1-1	.	.	TGTGCCAGCAGCGACCTCCTGAACACTGAAGCTTTCTTT	CASSDLLNTEAFF
TRBV5-8	TRBJ2-7	.	.	TGTGCCAGCAGCCCCGGACTGAGTTACCACGAGCAGTACTTC	CASSPGLSYHEQYF
TRBV19	TRBJ2-1	TRBD1	.	TGTGCCAGTAGTATGCGGAACAGGGGGCACCTCCTAGCAAGAGGTGGCAATGAGCAGTTCTTC	CASSMRNRGHLLARGGNEQFF
TRBV5-4	TRBJ1-3	TRBD1	.	TGTGCCAGCAGCGCAGACAGGGCTGGAAACACCATATATTTT	CASSADRAGNTIYF
TRBV10-3	TRBJ1-1	.	.	TGTGCCATCAGTGCGCGACAGGAGACTGAAGCTTTCTTT	CAISARQETEAFF
TRBV5-5	TRBJ1-1	.	.	TGTGCCAGCAGCTATGGGAGGGTGAGGGTGAACACTGAAGCTTTCTTT	CASSYGRVRVNTEAFF
TRBV2	TRBJ1-2	.	.	TGTGCCAGCACCCCGTTTGAGAGAACCGGCTACACCTTC	CASTPFERTGYTF
TRBV14	TRBJ2-3	TRBD2	.	TGTGCCAGCAGCCAAGGGGGACTAGCGATCCCCTACACAGATACGCAGTATTTT	CASSQGGLAIPYTDTQYF
TRBV7-2	TRBJ2-1	.	.	TGTGCCAGCAGCTTAACCAGCGGTCCCTACAATGAGCAGTTCTTC	CASSLTSGPYNEQFF
TRBV5-6	TRBJ2-1	.	.	TGTGCCAGCAGCTTGGTGGGGGAGGCCAACAATGAGCAGTTCTTC	CASSLVGEANNEQFF
TRBV4-3	TRBJ2-1	.	.	TGCGCCAGCAGCCAAGATCGAGCCTCGGGTGAGCAGTTCTTC	CASSQDRASGEQFF
TRBV7-6	TRBJ2-1	.	.	TGTGCCAGCAGCGTTAGTTCGGATACCTACAATGAGCAGTTCTTC	CASSVSSDTYNEQFF
TRBV19	TRBJ1-5	.	.	TGTGCCAGTAGTATTAATTTTTTAAGGGCCCTTAATCAGCCCCAGCATTTT	CASSINFLRALNQPQHF
TRBV6-5	TRBJ2-3	.	few	TGTGCCAGCAGCGGTCGCAGGGGAAACACAGATACGCAGTATTTT	CASSGRRGNTDTQYF
TRBV25-1	TRBJ1-3	.	once	TGTGCCAGCAGTGGCTGGGGCGAAAACACCATATATTTT	CASSGWGENTIYF
TRBV18	TRBJ1-1	TRBD1	.	TGTGCCAGCTCACTCCAGGGGGAACGTACTGAAGCTTTCTTT	CASSLQGERTEAFF
TRBV18	TRBJ2-3	.	few	TGTGCCAGCTCACCACATAGTTTCACAGATACGCAGTATTTT	CASSPHSFTDTQYF
TRBV7-2	TRBJ2-7	TRBD1	.	TGTGCCAGCAGCCCACAGACAGGGTTAAACTCCTACGAGCAGTACTTC	CASSPQTGLNSYEQYF
TRBV10-3	TRBJ1-1	.	few	TGTGCCATCAGTGTTTCGGGTATGAACACTGAAGCTTTCTTT	CAISVSGMNTEAFF
TRBV18	TRBJ2-5	.	.	TGTGCCAGCTCCAGGGACTCTGGGGAGACCCAGTACTTC	CASSRDSGETQYF
TRBV6-1	TRBJ2-7	TRBD1	once	TGTGCCAGCAGTGACTTCGGGGGGGGACAGGGGCTATACGAGCAGTACTTC	CASSDFGGGQGLYEQYF
TRBV5-1	TRBJ2-6	.	once	TGCGCCAGCAGCTCGTCCGGGCCGGGACATTCCTCTGGGGCCAACGTCCTGACTTTC	CASSSSGPGHSSGANVLTF
TRBV10-2	TRBJ2-7	.	.	TGCGCCAGCAGTTTTCACGAGCAGTACTTC	CASSFHEQYF
TRBV4-1	TRBJ1-5	.	.	TGCGCCAGCAGCCAAGATGGGTATAGCAATCAGCCCCAGCATTTT	CASSQDGYSNQPQHF
TRBV5-8	TRBJ2-2	TRBD1	.	TGTGCCAGCAGCTTAGGACAGGGCCACACCGGGGAGCTGTTTTTT	CASSLGQGHTGELFF
TRBV7-9	TRBJ1-4	.	.	TGTGCCAGCAGCTCAGGGAAACAAGATGAAAAACTGTTTTTT	CASSSGKQDEKLFF
TRBV27	TRBJ1-1	.	.	TGTGCCAGCAGGGACAGTGCAATGAACACTGAAGCTTTCTTT	CASRDSAMNTEAFF
TRBV13	TRBJ1-4	.	.	TGTGCCAGCACCTCCGGGGGTTACGAAAAACTGTTTTTT	CASTSGGYEKLFF
TRBV6-6	TRBJ2-2	.	.	TGTGCCAGCAGTTTCGGGATGAACACCGGGGAGCTGTTTTTT	CASSFGMNTGELFF
TRBV14	TRBJ2-1	.	.	TGTGCCAGCAGCCTGCAGGCGGGCAATGAGCAGTTCTTC	CASSLQAGNEQFF
TRBV19	TRBJ1-5	.	.	TGTGCCAGTAGTATAGTAGCCAATCAGCCCCAGCATTTT	CASSIVANQPQHF
TRBV6-1	TRBJ1-1	.	.	TGTGCCAGCATTACGGGCAGGTACACTGAAGCTTTCTTT	CASITGRYTEAFF
TRBV30	TRBJ1-5	TRBD1	.	TGTGCCTGGAGTGTGGGGACAGCACGTCAGCCCCAGCATTTT	CAWSVGTARQPQHF
TRBV9	TRBJ1-4	.	few	TGTGCCAGCAGCCCGGGCCCTGCAACTAATGAAAAACTGTTTTTT	CASSPGPATNEKLFF
TRBV30	TRBJ1-2	TRBD1	.	TGTGCCTGGAGTCCTCCCGACAGGGGTTTTCTTTTCGGCGGCTACACCTTC	CAWSPPDRGFLFGGYTF
TRBV5-8	TRBJ2-1	.	.	TGTGCCAGCAGCTTCGGCCCGTCCTTGGGTAATGAGCAGTTCTTC	CASSFGPSLGNEQFF
TRBV28	TRBJ2-7	.	.	TGTGCCAGCAGTTTAGAGGACAGTTCCTACGAGCAGTACTTC	CASSLEDSSYEQYF
TRBV7-2	TRBJ1-5	TRBD1	once	TGTGCCAGCAGCCGGGGACAGGGGGCTAGTCAGCCCCAGCATTTT	CASSRGQGASQPQHF
TRBV2	TRBJ2-1	TRBD2	.	TGTGCCAGCAGGAGACTAGCGGGAGGGCCCGTTGAGCAGTTCTTC	CASRRLAGGPVEQFF
TRBV7-9	TRBJ2-1	.	once	TGTGCCAGCAGCTTCTCTGTGTTGAGCTCCTACAATGAGCAGTTCTTC	CASSFSVLSSYNEQFF
TRBV25-1	TRBJ1-3	TRBD1	.	TGTGCCAGCAGTGAAGATTTGAGGGGGCCGGTAATAAACACCATATATTTT	CASSEDLRGPVINTIYF
TRBV5-1	TRBJ2-1	.	.	TGCGCCAGCAGCTTGGATGGCGGATCCTACAATGAGCAGTTCTTC	CASSLDGGSYNEQFF
TRBV2	TRBJ2-7	.	.	TGTGCCAGCCCTGCCAACGAGCAGTACTTC	CASPANEQYF